This TCR beta chain emerged from a study of cytomegalovirus exposure and HLA in healthy donors. Trimming shortened V by 4 bases and J by 6 bases, and 21 bases separated the two germline ends. The CDR3 is 15 amino acids. Per the germline V gene, CDR1 is SQVTM and CDR2 is ANQGSEA. Turning to this clone: Its specificity is not known.

Researchers ran the PCR with 60 Vbeta and 13 Jbeta primers. TCRdb's table, derived via immunoSEQ multiplex PCR, lists solely in-frame clones and lacks some. Of more than 200,000 clones listed, more than 60% are singletons. Although they were nominally healthy when sampled, donors likely had unrecorded immune exposures. Findings and caveats of the study: Analyzed later, association rates of TCRs varied across HLA loci, with DRB1 most and HLA-C fewest.

The clonotype was recovered from a girl aged 2-9 years in good health and CMV-seronegative. This chain connects TRBV29-1 to TRBJ1-2; a weak D match, TRBD1 (6 bases). The sequenced sample consisted of PBMCs. The CDR3 nucleotides read TGCAGCGTTGTTGATCGGACAGCCCCGACACATGGCTACACCTTC. The encoded protein is CSVVDRTAPTHGYTF. The full variable domain, rest sourced from reference TRBV29-1 and TRBJ1-2, is SAVISQKPSRDICQRGTSLTIQCQVDSQVTMMFWYRQQPGQSLTLIATANQGSEATYESGFVIDKFPISRPNLTFSTLTVSNMSPEDSSIYLCSVVDRTAPTHGYTFGSGTRLTVV.